This T cell receptor beta chain was documented in a study of blood T cell repertoires in COVID-19. At the level of the study: Some COVID-19 samples were acute and others convalescent; all came from the United States, Italy and Spain.

V was clipped by 7 bases and J by 1 base; unmatched bases: 9. This CDR3 region has 15 residues. Germline V CDR1 and CDR2: MDHEN, SYDVKM. Data came from immunoSEQ multiplex PCR; TCRdb stores just in-frame clones and leaves some out. This repertoire shows 200,000 to 250,000 clones, about 88% found once; its top ten account for roughly 2%. Sequenced input: peripheral blood. The chain recombines TRBV28 with TRBJ1-2; 7 bases line up with TRBD1. The source is a woman between 40 and 50 years old who had recovered from COVID-19. Written as DNA, the CDR3 is TGTGCCAGCACCCGACAAGGGGGCGGTAACTATGGCTACACCTTC. Translating it yields CASTRQGGGNYGYTF.